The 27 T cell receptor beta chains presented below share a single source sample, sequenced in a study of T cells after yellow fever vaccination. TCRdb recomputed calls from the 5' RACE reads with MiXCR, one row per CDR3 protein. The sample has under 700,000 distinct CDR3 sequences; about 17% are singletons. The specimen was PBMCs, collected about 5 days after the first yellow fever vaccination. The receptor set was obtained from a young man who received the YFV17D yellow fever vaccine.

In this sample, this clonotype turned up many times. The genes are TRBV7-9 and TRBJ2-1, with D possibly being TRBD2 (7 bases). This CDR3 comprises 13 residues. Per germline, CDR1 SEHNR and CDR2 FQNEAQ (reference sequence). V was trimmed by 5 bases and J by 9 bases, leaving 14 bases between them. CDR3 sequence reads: CASSLGGGSEQFF. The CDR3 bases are TGTGCCAGCAGCCTAGGGGGGGGCAGTGAGCAGTTCTTC.

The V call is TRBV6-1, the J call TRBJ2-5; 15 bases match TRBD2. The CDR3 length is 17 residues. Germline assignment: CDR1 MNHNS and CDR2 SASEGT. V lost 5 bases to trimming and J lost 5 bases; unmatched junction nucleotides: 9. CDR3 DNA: TGTGCCAGCAGTCCGGGACTAGCGGGGGGCTCACGGGAGACCCAGTACTTC. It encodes CASSPGLAGGSRETQYF.

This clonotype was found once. CDR3 loop: CASSLGTVTSYEQYF. The CDR3 coding sequence is TGTGCCAGCAGCTTGGGGACCGTGACTTCCTACGAGCAGTACTTC. The chain uses TRBV5-4 and TRBJ2-7, with no clear D. Trimming pared 0 bases from V and 1 base from J, leaving 11 bases between. Germline V lookup: CDR1 SGHNT, CDR2 YYREEE (reference sequence). The CDR3 totals 15 residues. Drawing the rest from reference TRBV5-4 and TRBJ2-7, the complete variable domain is ETGVTQSPTHLIKTRGQQVTLRCSSQSGHNTVSWYQQALGQGPQFIFQYYREEENGRGNFPPRFSGLQFPNYSSELNVNALELDDSALYLCASSLGTVTSYEQYFGPGTRLTVT.

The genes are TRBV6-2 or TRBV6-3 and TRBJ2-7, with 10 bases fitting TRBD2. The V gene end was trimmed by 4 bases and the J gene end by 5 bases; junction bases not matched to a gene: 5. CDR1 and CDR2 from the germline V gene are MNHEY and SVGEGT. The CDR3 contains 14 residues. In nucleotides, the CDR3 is TGTGCCAGCAGTTCCTCTAGCGGGGGAAACGAGCAGTACTTC. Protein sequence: CASSSSSGGNEQYF.

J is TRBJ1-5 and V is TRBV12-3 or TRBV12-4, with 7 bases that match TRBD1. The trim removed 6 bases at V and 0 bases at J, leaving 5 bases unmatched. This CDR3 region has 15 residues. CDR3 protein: CASRQDRYSNQPQHF. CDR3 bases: TGTGCCAGCAGACAGGACAGGTATAGCAATCAGCCCCAGCATTTT.

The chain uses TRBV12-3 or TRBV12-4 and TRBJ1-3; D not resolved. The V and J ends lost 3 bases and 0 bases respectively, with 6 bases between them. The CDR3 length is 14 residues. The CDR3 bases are TGTGCCAGCAGTTTTCCCGACTCTGGAAACACCATATATTTT. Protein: CASSFPDSGNTIYF.

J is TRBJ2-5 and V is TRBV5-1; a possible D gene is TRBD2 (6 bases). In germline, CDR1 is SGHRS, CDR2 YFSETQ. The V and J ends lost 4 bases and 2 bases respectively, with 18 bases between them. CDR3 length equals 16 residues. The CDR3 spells CASSPPWWGEQETQYF. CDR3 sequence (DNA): TGCGCCAGCAGCCCACCCTGGTGGGGGGAACAAGAGACCCAGTACTTC.

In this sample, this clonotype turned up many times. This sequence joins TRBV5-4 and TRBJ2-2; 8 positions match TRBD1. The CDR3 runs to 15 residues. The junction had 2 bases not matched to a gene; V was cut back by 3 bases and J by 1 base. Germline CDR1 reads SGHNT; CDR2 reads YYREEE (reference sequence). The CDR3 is CASSSGTGNTGELFF. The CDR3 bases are TGTGCCAGCAGCTCCGGGACAGGGAACACCGGGGAGCTGTTTTTT.

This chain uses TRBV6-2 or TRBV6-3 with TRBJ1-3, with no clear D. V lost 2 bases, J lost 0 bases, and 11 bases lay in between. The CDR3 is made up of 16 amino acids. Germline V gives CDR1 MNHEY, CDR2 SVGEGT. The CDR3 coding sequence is TGTGCCAGCAGTTACGGTCGTCGGAACTCTGGAAACACCATATATTTT. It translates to CASSYGRRNSGNTIYF.

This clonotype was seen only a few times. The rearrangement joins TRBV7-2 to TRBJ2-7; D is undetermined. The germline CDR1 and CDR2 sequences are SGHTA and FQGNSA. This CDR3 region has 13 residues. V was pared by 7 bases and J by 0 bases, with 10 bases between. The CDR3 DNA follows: TGTGCCAGCACCAACTCACCCTCCTACGAGCAGTACTTC. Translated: CASTNSPSYEQYF. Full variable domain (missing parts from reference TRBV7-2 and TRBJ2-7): GAGVSQSPSNKVTEKGKDVELRCDPISGHTALYWYRQSLGQGLEFLIYFQGNSAPDKSGLPSDRFSAERTGGSVSTLTIQRTQQEDSAVYLCASTNSPSYEQYFGPGTRLTVT.

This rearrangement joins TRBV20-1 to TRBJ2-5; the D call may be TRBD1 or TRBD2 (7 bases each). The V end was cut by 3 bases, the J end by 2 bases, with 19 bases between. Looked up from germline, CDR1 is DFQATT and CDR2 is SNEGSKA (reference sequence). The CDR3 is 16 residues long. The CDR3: CSASPRRQGGQETQYF. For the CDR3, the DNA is TGCAGTGCTAGTCCCCGGAGACAGGGAGGGCAAGAGACCCAGTACTTC.

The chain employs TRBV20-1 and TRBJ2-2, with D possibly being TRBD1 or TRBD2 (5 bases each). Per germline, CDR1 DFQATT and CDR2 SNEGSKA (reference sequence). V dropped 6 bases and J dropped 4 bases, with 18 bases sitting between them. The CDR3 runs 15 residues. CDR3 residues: CSALGGGGVTGELFF. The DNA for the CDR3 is TGCAGTGCATTGGGTGGTGGGGGAGTCACCGGGGAGCTGTTTTTT.

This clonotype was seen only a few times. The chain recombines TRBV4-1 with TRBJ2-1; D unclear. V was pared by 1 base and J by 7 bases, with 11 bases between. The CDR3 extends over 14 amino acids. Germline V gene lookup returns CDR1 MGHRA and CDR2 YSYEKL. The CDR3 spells CASSQVGGMNEQFF. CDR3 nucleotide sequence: TGCGCCAGCAGCCAAGTGGGCGGTATGAATGAGCAGTTCTTC.

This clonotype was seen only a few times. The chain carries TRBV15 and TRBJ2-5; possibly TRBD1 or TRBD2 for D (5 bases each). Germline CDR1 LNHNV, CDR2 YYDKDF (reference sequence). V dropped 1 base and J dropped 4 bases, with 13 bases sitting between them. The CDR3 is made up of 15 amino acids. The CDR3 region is CATSRVTGRGETQYF. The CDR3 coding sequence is TGTGCCACCAGCAGAGTAACAGGACGGGGAGAGACCCAGTACTTC.

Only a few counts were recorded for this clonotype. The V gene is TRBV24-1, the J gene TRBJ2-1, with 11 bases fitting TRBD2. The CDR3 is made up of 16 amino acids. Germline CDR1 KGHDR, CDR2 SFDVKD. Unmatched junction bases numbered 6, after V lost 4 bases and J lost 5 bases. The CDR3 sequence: CATSDFTSGGHNEQFF. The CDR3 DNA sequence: TGTGCCACCAGTGACTTCACTAGCGGGGGCCACAATGAGCAGTTCTTC.

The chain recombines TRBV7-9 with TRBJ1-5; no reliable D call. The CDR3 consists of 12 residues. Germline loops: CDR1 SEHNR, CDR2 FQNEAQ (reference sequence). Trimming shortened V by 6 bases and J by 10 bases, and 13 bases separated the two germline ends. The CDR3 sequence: CASSPDVSPQHF. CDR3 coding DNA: TGTGCCAGCAGTCCAGACGTAAGTCCCCAGCATTTT.

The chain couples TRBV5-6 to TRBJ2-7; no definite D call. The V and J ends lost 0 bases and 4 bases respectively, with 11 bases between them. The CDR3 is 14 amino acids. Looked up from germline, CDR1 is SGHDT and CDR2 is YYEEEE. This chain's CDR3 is CASSLGGFRYEQYV. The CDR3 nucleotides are TGTGCCAGCAGCTTGGGGGGTTTCAGATACGAGCAGTACGTC.

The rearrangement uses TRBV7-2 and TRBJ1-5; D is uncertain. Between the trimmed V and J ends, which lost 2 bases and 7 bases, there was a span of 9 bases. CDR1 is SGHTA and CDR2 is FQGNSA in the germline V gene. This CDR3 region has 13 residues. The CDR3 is CASSLLRDQPQHF. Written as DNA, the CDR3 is TGTGCCAGCAGCTTACTACGCGACCAGCCCCAGCATTTT.

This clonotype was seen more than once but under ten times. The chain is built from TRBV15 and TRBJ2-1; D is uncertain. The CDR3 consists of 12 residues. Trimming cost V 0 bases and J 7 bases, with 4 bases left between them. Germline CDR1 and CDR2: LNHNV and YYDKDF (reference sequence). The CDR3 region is CATSRDINEQFF. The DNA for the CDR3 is TGTGCCACCAGCAGAGATATAAATGAGCAGTTCTTC. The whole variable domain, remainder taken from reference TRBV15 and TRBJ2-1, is DAMVIQNPRYQVTQFGKPVTLSCSQTLNHNVMYWYQQKSSQAPKLLFHYYDKDFNNEADTPDNFQSRRPNTSFCFLDIRSPGLGDTAMYLCATSRDINEQFFGPGTRLTVL.

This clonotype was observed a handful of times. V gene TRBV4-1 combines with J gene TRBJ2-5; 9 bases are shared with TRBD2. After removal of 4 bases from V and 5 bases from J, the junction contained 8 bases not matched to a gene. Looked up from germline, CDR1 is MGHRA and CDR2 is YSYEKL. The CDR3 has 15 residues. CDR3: CASSRYGGGGETQYF. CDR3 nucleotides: TGCGCCAGCAGCCGCTACGGCGGGGGGGGCGAGACCCAGTACTTC.

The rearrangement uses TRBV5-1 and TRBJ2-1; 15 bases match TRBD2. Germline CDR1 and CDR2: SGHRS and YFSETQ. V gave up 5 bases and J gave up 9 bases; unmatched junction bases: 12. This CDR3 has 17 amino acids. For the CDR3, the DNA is TGCGCCAGCAGGGGACTAGCGGGGGGTACCCGTTTGGGTGAGCAGTTCTTC. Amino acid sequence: CASRGLAGGTRLGEQFF.

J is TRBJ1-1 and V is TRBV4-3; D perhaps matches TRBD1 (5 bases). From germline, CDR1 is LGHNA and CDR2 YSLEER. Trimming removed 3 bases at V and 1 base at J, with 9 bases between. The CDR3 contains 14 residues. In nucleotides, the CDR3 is TGCGCCAGCAGCCAGATGACAGCGAACACTGAAGCTTTCTTT. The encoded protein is CASSQMTANTEAFF.

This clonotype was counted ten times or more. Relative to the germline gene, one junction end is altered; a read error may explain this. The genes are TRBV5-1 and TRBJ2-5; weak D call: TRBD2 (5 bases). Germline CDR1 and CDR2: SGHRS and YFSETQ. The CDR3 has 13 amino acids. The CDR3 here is CASSLAQQETQYF. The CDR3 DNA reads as TGTGCTAGCAGCTTGGCACAGCAAGAGACCCAGTACTTC.

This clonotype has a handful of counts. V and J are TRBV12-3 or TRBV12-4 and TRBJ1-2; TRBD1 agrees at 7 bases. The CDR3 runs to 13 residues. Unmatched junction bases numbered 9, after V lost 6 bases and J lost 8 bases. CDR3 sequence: CASSSGTVFGYTF. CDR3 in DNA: TGTGCCAGCAGCTCCGGGACAGTCTTCGGCTACACCTTC.

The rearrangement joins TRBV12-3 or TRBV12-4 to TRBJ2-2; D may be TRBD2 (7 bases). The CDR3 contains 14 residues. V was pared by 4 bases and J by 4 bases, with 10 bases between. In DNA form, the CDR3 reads TGTGCCAGCAGTTACGGGGGGCGCACCGGGGAGCTGTTTTTT. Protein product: CASSYGGRTGELFF.

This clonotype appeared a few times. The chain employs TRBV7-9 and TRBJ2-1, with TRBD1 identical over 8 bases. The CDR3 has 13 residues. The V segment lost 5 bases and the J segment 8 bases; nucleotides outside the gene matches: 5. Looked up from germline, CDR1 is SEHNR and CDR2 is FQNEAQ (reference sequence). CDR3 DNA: TGTGCCAGCAGCCCGGACAGGGTAGATGAGCAGTTCTTC. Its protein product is CASSPDRVDEQFF.

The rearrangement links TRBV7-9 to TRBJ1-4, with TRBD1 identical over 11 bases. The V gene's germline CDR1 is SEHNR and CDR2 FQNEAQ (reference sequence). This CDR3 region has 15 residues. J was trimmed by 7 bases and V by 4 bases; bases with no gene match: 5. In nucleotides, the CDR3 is TGTGCCAGCAGCTCCCAGGACAGGGGGCTTGAAAAACTGTTTTTT. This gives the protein CASSSQDRGLEKLFF.